The 24 T cell receptor beta chains in this list originate from one sample, sequenced in a study of cytomegalovirus exposure and HLA in healthy donors. Primers included in the PCR were 60 Vbeta and 13 Jbeta primers. Assay used: immunoSEQ multiplex PCR; TCRdb lists only in-frame clones, some missing. The top ten hold 9% to 10% of the sample, which has more than 100,000 clones, roughly 60% seen once. The specimen was PBMCs. Receptors were obtained from a man aged 35 to 55 in good health and CMV-seropositive.

This chain connects TRBV6-1 to TRBJ2-7; 11 positions agree with TRBD2. The CDR3 runs to 14 residues. Germline V gene data show CDR1 as MNHNS and CDR2 as SASEGT. The junction had 3 bases not matched to a gene; V was cut back by 7 bases and J by 1 base. Here the CDR3 DNA reads TGTGCCAGCAAGAGACTAGCGGGATCCTACGAGCAGTACTTC. Its protein product is CASKRLAGSYEQYF.

This clone was recorded a few times. CDR3 DNA sequence: TGTGCCAGCTCGGGACTAGCGGGGGATACGCAGTATTTT. Translated, it gives CASSGLAGDTQYF. The chain combines TRBV11-1 with TRBJ2-3; 13 bases match TRBD2. V shed 8 bases and J 6 bases; nucleotides not matched to a gene: 2. The CDR3 runs to 13 residues. Per germline, CDR1 SGHAT and CDR2 FQDESV (reference sequence). Filled out from reference TRBV11-1 and TRBJ2-3, the complete variable domain reads EAEVAQSPRYKITEKSQAVAFWCDPISGHATLYWYRQILGQGPELLVQFQDESVVDDSQLPKDRFSAERLKGVDSTLKIQPAELGDSAMYLCASSGLAGDTQYFGPGTRLTVL.

For this clone: Mismatch with germline at one junction end may stem from a read error. V gene TRBV7-9 combines with J gene TRBJ1-1; a possible D gene is TRBD1 (6 bases). Germline V gives CDR1 SEHNR, CDR2 FQNEAQ (reference sequence). The CDR3 totals 12 residues. Written as DNA, the CDR3 is TGTTCCAGCAGCTCAGGGGATGATAAAGCTTTCTTT. Translating it yields CSSSSGDDKAFF.

V usage is TRBV6-5 and J usage is TRBJ1-3, with 8 bases lining up with TRBD1. Unmatched junction bases numbered 2, after V lost 2 bases and J lost 2 bases. Germline V gene lookup returns CDR1 MNHEY and CDR2 SVGAGI. The CDR3 is made up of 15 amino acids. CDR3 sequence reads: CASSYLTGAGNTIYF. In nucleotides, the CDR3 is TGTGCCAGCAGTTACCTGACAGGGGCTGGAAACACCATATATTTT.

Here the CDR3 DNA reads TGTGCCAGCAAGGGAAGGGCTAGCGCGGCCGGGGAGCTGTTTTTT. Translated, it gives CASKGRASAAGELFF. The V call is TRBV25-1, the J call TRBJ2-2; a weak D match, TRBD2 (6 bases). This CDR3 has 15 amino acids. Germline values: CDR1 MGHDK, CDR2 SYGVNS. With 7 bases removed from V and 6 bases from J, the gap between germline ends came to 18 bases.

This clone came up once. This rearrangement joins TRBV5-1 to TRBJ2-2; 9 bases agree with TRBD2. V shed 3 bases and J 6 bases; nucleotides not matched to a gene: 6. The CDR3 consists of 15 residues. Germline loops: CDR1 SGHRS, CDR2 YFSETQ. The DNA of the CDR3 is TGCGCCAGCAGCTCTTGGCGGGAGGGCCCCGGGGAGCTGTTTTTT. Its protein product is CASSSWREGPGELFF.

This sequence joins TRBV7-2 and TRBJ2-7; possibly TRBD2 for D (7 bases). Germline loops: CDR1 SGHTA, CDR2 FQGNSA. CDR3 length: 13 amino acids. V was trimmed by 0 bases and J by 6 bases, leaving 9 bases between them. The CDR3 reads CASSLAGGLEQYF. Written as DNA, the CDR3 is TGTGCCAGCAGCTTAGCGGGGGGGCTCGAGCAGTACTTC.

The chain combines TRBV6-1 with TRBJ2-7; TRBD2 matches 7 bases. V gave up 7 bases and J gave up 5 bases; unmatched junction bases: 5. CDR3 length equals 12 residues. The V gene's germline CDR1 is MNHNS and CDR2 SASEGT. CDR3 amino acids: CASIWGGNEQYF. The CDR3 DNA follows: TGTGCCAGCATCTGGGGGGGGAACGAGCAGTACTTC.

The chain links TRBV5-1 to TRBJ2-3; 8 nucleotides match TRBD1. The junction had 6 bases not matched to a gene; V was cut back by 4 bases and J by 2 bases. The CDR3 length is 15 residues. The V gene's germline CDR1 is SGHRS and CDR2 YFSETQ. The DNA of the CDR3 is TGCGCCAGCAGCCCGGGACAGGTTGACACAGATACGCAGTATTTT. Its translation: CASSPGQVDTDTQYF. Filled out from reference TRBV5-1 and TRBJ2-3, the complete variable domain reads KAGVTQTPRYLIKTRGQQVTLSCSPISGHRSVSWYQQTPGQGLQFLFEYFSETQRNKGNFPGRFSGRQFSNSRSEMNVSTLELGDSALYLCASSPGQVDTDTQYFGPGTRLTVL.

The rearrangement links TRBV4-2 to TRBJ2-3, with 12 bases that match TRBD2. V lost 4 bases to trimming and J lost 2 bases; unmatched junction nucleotides: 4. CDR1 LGHNA and CDR2 YNFKEQ come from the germline V gene. The CDR3 length is 16 residues. This CDR3 is CASSPTSGSPTDTQYF. The CDR3 region has the DNA TGTGCCAGCAGCCCGACTAGCGGGAGCCCCACAGATACGCAGTATTTT.

The rearrangement joins TRBV5-1 to TRBJ2-5; D perhaps matches TRBD1 (6 bases). Trimming stripped 4 bases from V and 1 base from J, with 11 bases between. This CDR3 contains 14 residues. CDR1 SGHRS and CDR2 YFSETQ come from the germline V gene. The CDR3 bases are TGCGCCAGCAGCACAGGGACGGGCCAAGAGACCCAGTACTTC. It yields the protein CASSTGTGQETQYF.

The CDR3 is CASSYFGGLDYGYTF. The CDR3 DNA sequence: TGTGCCAGCAGTTACTTCGGGGGGCTGGACTATGGCTACACCTTC. The chain combines TRBV6-5 with TRBJ1-2; maybe TRBD1 (6 bases). From germline, CDR1 is MNHEY and CDR2 SVGAGI. This CDR3 has 15 residues. V was trimmed by 1 base and J by 3 bases, leaving 12 bases between them.

The table lists this clone with a few counts. This same CDR3 is encoded by further DNA sequences in the sample. The chain combines TRBV6-4 with TRBJ2-3, with TRBD2 matching over 15 bases. The CDR3 is 15 amino acids. The V segment lost 4 bases and the J segment 4 bases; nucleotides outside the gene matches: 0. Germline assignment: CDR1 MRHNA and CDR2 SNTAGT. In DNA form, the CDR3 reads TGTGCCAGCAGTGGGACTAGCGGGGGGGCAGATACGCAGTATTTT. Its protein product is CASSGTSGGADTQYF.

This rearrangement joins TRBV19 to TRBJ1-2; D is unresolved. The CDR3 has 14 residues. Germline CDR1 reads LNHDA; CDR2 reads SQIVND (reference sequence). Trimming took off 5 bases at V and 2 bases at J, with 12 bases between the two ends. The CDR3 nucleotides are TGTGCCAGTAGTCCCCAGATAAGAAACTATGGCTACACCTTC. Translating gives CASSPQIRNYGYTF.

This clone was observed a few times. The DNA for the CDR3 is TGTGCCAGCAGCTTAACGCCGGGAGAAGCTTTCTTT. As protein: CASSLTPGEAFF. The chain links TRBV7-3 to TRBJ1-1; D is unclear. Germline V CDR1 and CDR2: SGHTA, FQGTGA. The V end was cut by 0 bases, the J end by 8 bases, with 7 bases between. There are 12 residues in the CDR3.

This chain joins TRBV5-1 and TRBJ2-1; TRBD2 agrees at 9 bases. CDR1 and CDR2 (germline): SGHRS, YFSETQ. V lost 5 bases, J lost 7 bases, and 10 bases stayed unmatched. The CDR3 runs to 15 residues. This chain's CDR3 is CASSRVAGARNEQFF. The CDR3 DNA is TGCGCCAGCAGTCGAGTAGCGGGAGCACGGAATGAGCAGTTCTTC.

There are a few counts of this clone. Other DNA variants within this sample encode the same CDR3. The CDR3 bases are TGTGCCAGCAGTGAGAGGAACACTGAAGCTTTCTTT. Protein sequence: CASSERNTEAFF. This sequence joins TRBV27 and TRBJ1-1; no reliable D call. The CDR3 totals 12 residues. CDR1 is MNHEY, CDR2 SMNVEV, per germline (reference sequence). The ends were cut back, 5 bases at V and 1 base at J, with 5 bases in the middle.

The chain uses TRBV6-6 and TRBJ2-1; 8 bases match TRBD2. Losses at the gene ends were 2 bases for V and 4 bases for J; bases not matched to a gene: 4. Looked up from germline, CDR1 is MNHNY and CDR2 is SVGAGI (reference sequence). This CDR3 spans 15 amino acids. CDR3 in amino acids: CASSYERGLYNEQFF. CDR3 DNA: TGTGCCAGCAGTTACGAGCGGGGGCTGTACAATGAGCAGTTCTTC.

J is TRBJ1-2 and V is TRBV6-1, with TRBD1 as a possible D gene (5 bases). Germline lookup yields CDR1 MNHNS and CDR2 SASEGT. The CDR3 has 15 amino acids. V gave up 7 bases and J gave up 2 bases, with 17 bases separating them. The CDR3 here is CASTRTGGTNYGYTF. In DNA, the CDR3 is TGTGCCAGCACCCGGACGGGGGGAACGAACTATGGCTACACCTTC.

This clone is labeled as medium-sized. The rearrangement joins TRBV28 to TRBJ2-7; no reliable D call. Germline assignment: CDR1 MDHEN and CDR2 SYDVKM. This CDR3 contains 12 residues. Deletions cut 7 bases from V and 4 bases from J, with 11 bases between. In nucleotides, the CDR3 is TGTGCCAGCACCCACGACTGGTACGAGCAGTACTTC. Amino acid sequence: CASTHDWYEQYF.

The gene calls are TRBV28 and TRBJ1-4; possibly TRBD1 for D (6 bases). V was clipped by 10 bases and J by 4 bases, with 13 bases between them. Germline V gene data show CDR1 as MDHEN and CDR2 as SYDVKM. The CDR3 spans 13 residues. CDR3 residues: CATKGGINEKLFF. CDR3 nucleotides: TGTGCCACCAAGGGGGGGATTAATGAAAAACTGTTTTTT.

The chain joins TRBV7-8 to TRBJ2-7, with 8 bases identical to TRBD2. This CDR3 has 14 amino acids. Losses at the gene ends were 0 bases for V and 3 bases for J; bases not matched to a gene: 1. In germline, CDR1 is SGHVS, CDR2 FQNEAQ. CDR3 DNA: TGTGCCAGCAGCTTAGCCGGGGGGGGCTACGAGCAGTACTTC. Translation: CASSLAGGGYEQYF.

V and J are TRBV19 and TRBJ2-1; 9 nucleotides match TRBD2. Germline CDR1 LNHDA, CDR2 SQIVND (reference sequence). The trim removed 4 bases at V and 4 bases at J, leaving 11 bases unmatched. This CDR3 has 17 residues. The CDR3 coding sequence is TGTGCCAGTAGTAGAGGCAGCGGGGGGTTCAATTACAATGAGCAGTTCTTC. It is translated as CASSRGSGGFNYNEQFF.

This chain connects TRBV18 to TRBJ1-2; D possibly corresponds to TRBD1 (6 bases). The CDR3 is made up of 14 amino acids. Germline CDR1 KGHSH, CDR2 LQKENI. V lost 4 bases and J lost 0, with 9 bases in between. CDR3 residues: CASSQDRANYGYTF. CDR3 nucleotides: TGTGCCAGCTCACAGGACAGAGCTAACTATGGCTACACCTTC. The full variable domain, with the rest looked up from reference TRBV18 and TRBJ1-2, is NAGVMQNPRHLVRRRGQEARLRCSPMKGHSHVYWYRQLPEEGLKFMVYLQKENIIDESGMPKERFSAEFPKEGPSILRIQQVVRGDSAAYFCASSQDRANYGYTFGSGTRLTVV.